This T cell receptor (beta chain) was sequenced during a study of T-cell memory formation after mild COVID-19. Study overall: TCR clusters were mostly confined to one donor each.

TCRdb recomputed calls from the 5' RACE reads with MiXCR, one row per CDR3 protein. There are some 130,000 distinct CDR3 sequences in the sample; almost 25% occur only once, and about 24% lies in the top ten. Germline CDR1 and CDR2: MNHEY and SVGAGI. The germline V and J ends were trimmed by 4 bases and 4 bases, with 13 bases remaining between them. CDR3 size: 14 residues. Findings and limits, study-wide: Clones that got smaller from day 15 to 85 had even CD4/CD8, while clones growing later tipped toward CD4+.

As concerns this clonotype: Its target is not known.

This sequence joins TRBV6-5 and TRBJ1-1; D gene unclear. The clonotype was recovered from an adult woman who had mild COVID-19 (a few samples of this study predate the infection). Cell type and time point are not known. The sequenced sample consisted of PBMCs or a T cell subset sorted from them (not recorded which). The CDR3 sequence is CASSSLLGLTEAFF. The CDR3 region has the DNA TGTGCCAGCAGTTCACTTTTAGGGCTCACTGAAGCTTTCTTT.